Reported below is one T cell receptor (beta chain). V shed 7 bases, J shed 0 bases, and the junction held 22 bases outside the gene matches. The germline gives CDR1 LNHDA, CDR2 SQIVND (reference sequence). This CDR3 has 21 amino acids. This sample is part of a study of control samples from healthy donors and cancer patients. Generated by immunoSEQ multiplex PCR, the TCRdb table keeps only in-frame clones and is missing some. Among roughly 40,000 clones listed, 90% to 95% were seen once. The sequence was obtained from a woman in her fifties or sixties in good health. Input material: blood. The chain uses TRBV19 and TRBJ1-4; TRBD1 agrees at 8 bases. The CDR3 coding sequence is TGTGCCAGTAACAAGATCGACTCTCGGACAGGGCAAGGGGCAACTAATGAAAAACTGTTTTTT. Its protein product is CASNKIDSRTGQGATNEKLFF. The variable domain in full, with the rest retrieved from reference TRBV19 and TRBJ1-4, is DGGITQSPKYLFRKEGQNVTLSCEQNLNHDAMYWYRQDPGQGLRLIYYSQIVNDFQKGDIAEGYSVSREKKESFPLTVTSAQKNPTAFYLCASNKIDSRTGQGATNEKLFFGSGTQLSVL.